This T cell receptor (beta chain) was captured in a study of T cell repertoires in cytomegalovirus infection. Overall study: Indications came from public TCR beta signatures; they pointed to CMV infection and to a matching HLA type.

This clonotype turned up a few times. The antigen is undetermined. Trimming pared 9 bases from V and 5 bases from J, leaving 17 bases between. Germline values: CDR1 ENHRY, CDR2 SYGVKD. This CDR3 has 14 amino acids. Study outcomes and limitations: HLA-C-restricted CMV-specific TCR beta clonotypes prevailed in the ex vivo response. Of the TCR beta families, the public ones yielded a cumulative frequency that identified carriers of CMV plus the relevant HLA.

TCRdb re-analysed the reads in MiXCR, keeping a single row per CDR3 protein. The table includes a few hundred thousand distinct CDR3 sequences, 17% detected once. The source is a human donor in good health (CMV status not recorded). Some clones in this sample may be carry-over from other donors' samples. This rearrangement joins TRBV10-3 to TRBJ1-5, with D perhaps matching TRBD1 (5 bases). Sequencing was performed on PBMCs. The chain's CDR3 is CAITGDPSYQPQHF. The CDR3 DNA is TGTGCCATTACAGGCGATCCGTCTTATCAGCCCCAGCATTTT.